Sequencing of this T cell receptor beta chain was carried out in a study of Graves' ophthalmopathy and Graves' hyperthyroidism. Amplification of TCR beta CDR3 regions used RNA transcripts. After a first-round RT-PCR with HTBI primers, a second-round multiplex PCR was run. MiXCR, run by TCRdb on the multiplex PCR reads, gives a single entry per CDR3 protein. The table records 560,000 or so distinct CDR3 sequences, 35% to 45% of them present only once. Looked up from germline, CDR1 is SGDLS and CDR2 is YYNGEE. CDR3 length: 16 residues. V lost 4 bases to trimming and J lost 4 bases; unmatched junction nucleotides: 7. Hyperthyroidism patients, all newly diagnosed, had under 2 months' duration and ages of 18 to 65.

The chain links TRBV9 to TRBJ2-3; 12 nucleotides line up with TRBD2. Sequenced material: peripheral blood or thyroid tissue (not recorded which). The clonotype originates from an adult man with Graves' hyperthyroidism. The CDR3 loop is CASSHSSGGAPDTQYF. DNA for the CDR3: TGTGCCAGCAGCCACTCTAGCGGGGGGGCCCCAGATACGCAGTATTTT.